One T cell receptor beta chain is described in this entry. This sample was included in a study of blood T cell repertoires in COVID-19. On the study more broadly: PBMCs, B-cell-depleted T cells, or T cells provided the cDNA or gDNA that made up the material.

The CDR3 runs 15 residues. The V gene lost 5 bases and the J gene lost 4 bases, with 14 bases spanning the gap. CDR1 SEHNR and CDR2 FQNEAQ come from the germline V gene (reference sequence). Measured with immunoSEQ multiplex PCR; TCRdb has only the in-frame clones, and not every one. The sample lists roughly 220,000 clones; roughly 88% were seen once. Material: peripheral blood. The TCR comes from a woman aged 40 to 50 who had recovered from COVID-19. The V gene is TRBV7-9, the J gene TRBJ1-4, with D perhaps matching TRBD1 (6 bases). CDR3 coding DNA: TGTGCCAGCAGCCCTAACAGGGATGGTAATGAAAAACTGTTTTTT. Amino acid sequence: CASSPNRDGNEKLFF.